Listed below are T cell receptor beta chains from one sample, sequenced in a study of Ad26.COV2.S vaccination and SARS-CoV-2 variants. Profiling relied on immunoSEQ multiplex PCR, and the TCRdb table lists in-frame clones only, not all of them. This sample has about 350,000 clones, with 80% to 90% found just once. Sample: peripheral blood, taken in a trial of Ad26.COV2.S vaccine versus placebo. The receptors shown here come from a person aged 18-65 years who received the Ad26.COV2.S COVID-19 vaccine or a placebo. Each CDR3 is given with its conserved first and last residue. A D gene is named only where the DNA matches it firmly. Size values are once, few and many counts, or a class for expanded clones, and some rows have none.

-	TRBV18	TRBJ1-5	-	CASSSDHSNQPQHF	TGTGCCAGCTCATCTGATCATAGCAATCAGCCCCAGCATTTT
-	TRBV11-2	TRBJ2-1	once	CAPPPPRGTYNEQFF	TGTGCCCCTCCTCCACCACGGGGGACCTACAATGAGCAGTTCTTC
-	TRBV4-2	TRBJ2-1	once	CASSQDFEGEIGNEQFF	TGTGCCAGCAGCCAAGATTTTGAGGGGGAGATAGGAAATGAGCAGTTCTTC
-	TRBV2	TRBJ2-6	-	CASSEFRSSGANVLTF	TGTGCCAGCAGTGAATTCCGATCCTCTGGGGCCAACGTCCTGACTTTC
-	TRBV12-3/TRBV12-4	TRBJ1-2	-	CASSSGTSGGYTF	TGTGCCAGCAGTTCCGGGACCTCAGGGGGCTACACCTTC
-	TRBV5-1	TRBJ2-6	-	CASSLGAFSGANVLTF	TGCGCCAGCAGCTTGGGGGCCTTTTCTGGGGCCAACGTCCTGACTTTC
-	TRBV4-2	TRBJ2-5	few	CASSQDRLGETQYF	TGTGCCAGCAGCCAAGATCGACTAGGGGAGACCCAGTACTTC
-	TRBV18	TRBJ2-3	-	CASSPPGLAAQYF	TGTGCCAGCTCACCACCCGGACTGGCAGCGCAGTATTTT
-	TRBV15	TRBJ2-7	-	CATSRVGVRGAGNYEQYF	TGTGCCACCAGCAGAGTAGGTGTTCGGGGCGCCGGTAACTACGAGCAGTACTTC
-	TRBV4-2	TRBJ2-3	-	CASSHLWGPDTQYF	TGTGCCAGCAGCCACCTTTGGGGCCCAGATACGCAGTATTTT
-	TRBV9	TRBJ2-3	-	CASSVGVSSGTDTQYF	TGTGCCAGCAGCGTAGGAGTTAGCAGTGGGACAGATACGCAGTATTTT
-	TRBV7-2	TRBJ1-2	-	CASSSGRNYGYTF	TGTGCCAGCAGTTCGGGACGGAACTATGGCTACACCTTC
-	TRBV7-2	TRBJ2-1	-	CASRGVVYNEQFF	TGTGCCAGCAGGGGGGTTGTCTACAATGAGCAGTTCTTC
TRBD1	TRBV9	TRBJ1-2	-	CASSVGGQGGYTF	TGTGCCAGCAGCGTAGGCGGACAGGGAGGCTACACCTTC
TRBD2	TRBV7-9	TRBJ2-7	-	CASTLAGTYEQYF	TGTGCCAGCACTCTAGCGGGGACCTACGAGCAGTACTTC
-	TRBV7-9	TRBJ2-7	-	CASSFRDSPYEQYF	TGTGCCAGCAGCTTTAGGGACTCCCCCTACGAGCAGTACTTC
-	TRBV7-2	TRBJ1-3	once	CASSSDPSGGNTIYF	TGTGCCAGCAGCTCCGACCCATCGGGGGGAAACACCATATATTTT
-	TRBV7-2	TRBJ2-7	few	CASSSGGNSYEQYF	TGTGCCAGCAGCTCGGGTGGAAACTCCTACGAGCAGTACTTC
TRBD2	TRBV9	TRBJ2-1	-	CASSPTSGLYNEQFF	TGTGCCAGCAGCCCGACTAGCGGACTATACAATGAGCAGTTCTTC
-	TRBV2	TRBJ2-7	-	CASQARAYEQYF	TGTGCCAGCCAAGCCAGGGCCTACGAGCAGTACTTC